This TCR beta chain was obtained from a study of identifying expanded T cells in peripheral blood. Overall study findings and caveats: Over about two and four weeks, about 15 and 19 clones changed, versus roughly 1.2 between replicates. Clone count variance between approximately 2-week samples rose with total template count.

Note on this clone: Its cognate antigen is unknown.

The CDR3 has 17 residues. The trim removed 2 bases at V and 10 bases at J, leaving 14 bases unmatched. Germline V CDR1 and CDR2: GTSNPN, SVGIG (reference sequence). During the collection period, no donor immune events like infections were recorded. The protocol was immunoSEQ multiplex PCR, while the TCRdb copy is restricted to in-frame clones and leaves out a portion. Among about 94,000 clones listed, nearly 90% were seen once. The rearrangement links TRBV30 to TRBJ2-1, with 13 positions matching TRBD2. The origin of this receptor is a person between 18 and 75 years old in good health. The sample consisted of blood. DNA for the CDR3: TGTGCCTGGAGTCGCAGACCCGGGACTAGCGGGGAGGGGGAGCAGTTCTTC. It translates to CAWSRRPGTSGEGEQFF.